Sequencing of this TCR beta chain was carried out in a study of CD8+ T cells in alopecia areata (dated by TCRdb to 2016 to 2019). Describing the broader study: Treated patients were enrolled in an open-label pilot trial of oral tofacitinib, 5 to 10 mg twice daily, for moderate-to-severe alopecia areata. The study used high-throughput TCRbeta sequencing to examine T cell clonal expansion in alopecia areata, in both the C3H/HeJ mouse model and human patients. Patients received tofacitinib for 6 to 18 months and were then followed off drug for 6 months to check for delayed response and recurrence. RNA was extracted with the PAXgene miRNA kit for fixed scalp, the miRNeasy kit for PBMCs, and the RNeasy kit for mouse skin. Patients on tofacitinib were biopsied at baseline and after 4 and 24 weeks of treatment, and several of the patients also had a later scalp biopsy. For the treated patients, the SALT score, which quantifies what percentage of scalp surface area is affected, served as the measure of disease severity. Human TCRbeta sequencing covered scalp tissue and sorted CD4+ and CD8+ peripheral blood T cells from patchy and totalis/universalis alopecia areata patients and healthy controls. Amplification of TCRbeta CDR3 regions was done by immunoSEQ multiplex PCR using 35 Vbeta forward primers and 13 Jbeta reverse primers. Clonality in the scalp was compared among normal scalp (n=4), patchy alopecia areata scalp (n=8), and alopecia totalis/universalis scalp (n=8).

The germline V gene sets CDR1 to SGHRS and CDR2 to YFSETQ. The V end loses 0 bases and the J end loses 6 bases, and a stretch of 9 bases separates them. Counted from cysteine to phenylalanine, this CDR3 has 13 amino acids. CDR3 DNA only is kept here, 39 bases in frame from base 1. As for this clone: It has no known antigen specificity. The sample holds no much larger clone one base away, and base qualities are not on file.

What the authors observed across the whole study: Shared TCR sequences between patients were less evident than in mice, which may be partly attributable to HLA diversity in the patient population. Many expanded lesional clones persisted in scalp and blood during tofacitinib treatment, which may partly explain relapse after stopping treatment. Resident alphabeta T cells in normal human skin are also sequenced, complicating scalp TCR repertoire analysis, unlike mouse skin dominated by gammadelta T cells. Tofacitinib significantly decreased scalp clonality and the number of expanded CD8+ clones among the top 100 scalp clones. Higher clonality and more expanded CD8+ clones were observed in lesional scalp than in normal scalp, particularly in alopecia totalis/universalis, a finding suggestive of antigenic drive. Because the treated cohort was small and had only one nonresponder, larger studies are needed to examine links between baseline CD8+ expansion and response.

The treatment or condition label, read with the paper, signifies: oral pan-JAK inhibitor, 5-10 mg twice daily. From alopecia areata patients, peripheral blood was collected along with lesional scalp punch biopsies. PBMCs were isolated by density centrifugation and stained for CD3, CD4 and CD8, and CD4+ and CD8+ T cells were sorted on a FACSAria. The library was generated by the immunoSEQ multiplex PCR assay. RNA was extracted from all samples and reverse transcribed into cDNA, which served as template for TCR sequencing. First-strand cDNA was synthesized with SuperScript III using a 2:1 mix of oligo-dT and random hexamers. A synthetic immune receptor repertoire was used to gauge amplification bias, and whatever bias remained was removed computationally. The authors' analysis ran thus. After raw reads were preprocessed to remove errors, the CDR3 was defined following IMGT conventions as running from the conserved cysteine to phenylalanine. To get clonality, Shannon entropy was normalized by log2 of the number of productive unique TCRs and the result was subtracted from 1. CD4 or CD8 identity of scalp clones was inferred by cross-referencing scalp TCRbeta sequences with sorted blood CD4 and CD8 repertoires. Imported from immuneACCESS, the table was reduced by TCRdb to in-frame sequences with V and J called. These copies leave out some clones; in studies compared against another copy, an unresolved V gene accounts for under half, and the cause of the remainder is not known. That table supplies the V and J calls and clone size; D and trimming were determined from the DNA. The sample data list roughly 100,000 clones, and just under 60% of these were observed just once. Of the sample, roughly 15% falls within the top ten clones.

The sequence was collected from a human donor with alopecia areata. In this chain, TRBV5-1 is recombined with TRBJ1-2; D gene: possibly TRBD1, on 6 matching bases. The sample here was CD8+ T cells sorted from blood, taken between weeks 55 and 65, from a patient treated with tofacitinib. The DNA sequence reads TGCGCCAGCAGCTTGGCAGGGGCAGATGGCTACACCTTC. This encodes CASSLAGADGYTF.